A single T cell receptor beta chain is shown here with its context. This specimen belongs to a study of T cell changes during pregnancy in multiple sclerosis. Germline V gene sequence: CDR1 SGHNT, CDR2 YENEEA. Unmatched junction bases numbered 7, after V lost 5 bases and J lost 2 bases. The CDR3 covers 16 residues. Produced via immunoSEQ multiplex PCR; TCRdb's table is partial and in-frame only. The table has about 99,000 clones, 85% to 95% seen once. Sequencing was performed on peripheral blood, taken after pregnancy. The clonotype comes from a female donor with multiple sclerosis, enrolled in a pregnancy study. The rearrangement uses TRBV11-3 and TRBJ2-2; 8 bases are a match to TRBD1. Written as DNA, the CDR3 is TGTGCCAGCAGCGCAGGACAGGGAGGAAACACCGGGGAGCTGTTTTTT. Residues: CASSAGQGGNTGELFF.